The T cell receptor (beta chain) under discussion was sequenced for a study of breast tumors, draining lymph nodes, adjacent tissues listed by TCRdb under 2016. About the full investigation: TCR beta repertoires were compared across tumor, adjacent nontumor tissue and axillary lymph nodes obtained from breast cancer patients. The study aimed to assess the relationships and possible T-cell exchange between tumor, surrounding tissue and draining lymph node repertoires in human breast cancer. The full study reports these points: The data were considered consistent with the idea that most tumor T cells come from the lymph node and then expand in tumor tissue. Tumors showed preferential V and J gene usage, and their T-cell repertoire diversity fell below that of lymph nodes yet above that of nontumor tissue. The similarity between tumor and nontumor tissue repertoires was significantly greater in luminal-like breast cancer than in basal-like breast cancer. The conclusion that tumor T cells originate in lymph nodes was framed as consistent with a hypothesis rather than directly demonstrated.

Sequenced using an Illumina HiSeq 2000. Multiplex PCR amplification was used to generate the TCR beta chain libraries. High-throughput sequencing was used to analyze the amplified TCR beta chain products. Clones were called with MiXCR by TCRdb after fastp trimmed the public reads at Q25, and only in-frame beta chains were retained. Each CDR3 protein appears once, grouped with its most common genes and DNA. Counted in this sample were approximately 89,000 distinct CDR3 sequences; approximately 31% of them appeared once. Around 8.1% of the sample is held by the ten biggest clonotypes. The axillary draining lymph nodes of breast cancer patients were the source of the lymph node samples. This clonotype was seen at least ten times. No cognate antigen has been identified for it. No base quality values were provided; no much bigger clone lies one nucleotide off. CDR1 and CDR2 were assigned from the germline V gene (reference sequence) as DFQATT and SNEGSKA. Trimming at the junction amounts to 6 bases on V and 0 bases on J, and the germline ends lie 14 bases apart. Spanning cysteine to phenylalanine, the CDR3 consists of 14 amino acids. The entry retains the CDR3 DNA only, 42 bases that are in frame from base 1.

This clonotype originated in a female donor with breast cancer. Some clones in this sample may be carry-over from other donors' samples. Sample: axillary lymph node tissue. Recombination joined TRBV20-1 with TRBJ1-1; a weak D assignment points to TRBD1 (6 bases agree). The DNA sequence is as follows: TGCAGTGCATTAGGGGGGGATTTGAACACTGAAGCTTTCTTT. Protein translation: CSALGGDLNTEAFF.